These T cell receptor beta chains were read from a single sample in a study of early T cells in non-severe SARS-CoV-2 infection. TCRdb itself ran the 5' RACE reads through MiXCR, one entry per CDR3 protein. The sample lists about 21,000 distinct CDR3 sequences, around 4% seen once, with almost 1.5% in the top ten. The specimen sequenced was whole blood. The receptor source for this set is an adult who was a healthcare worker with PCR-confirmed SARS-CoV-2 infection or an uninfected control (not recorded which). The conserved cysteine and the conserved F or W are not part of the CDR3 here. Clone size is stated in some rows and not others, as once, few, many or a class when expanded.

size: few; J: TRBJ2-2; V: TRBV5-1; CDR3: ASSPRPGQGAGELF
size: -; J: TRBJ1-5; V: TRBV6-5; CDR3: ASSYSRQGSNQPQH
size: many; J: TRBJ2-7; V: TRBV29-1; CDR3: SVASGAYEQY
size: medium-sized; J: TRBJ2-1; V: TRBV5-1; CDR3: ASSRNNNEQF
size: medium-sized; J: TRBJ1-5; V: TRBV20-1; CDR3: SARSTDHSNQPQH
size: few; J: TRBJ2-6; V: TRBV4-1; CDR3: ASSVRPGSGANVLT
size: many; J: TRBJ2-3; V: TRBV6-5; CDR3: ASSYSMASGLTDTQY
size: many; J: TRBJ2-3; V: TRBV20-1; CDR3: SASFPSGVSDTQY
size: many; J: TRBJ2-7; V: TRBV10-3; CDR3: AIGPPQY
size: many; J: TRBJ2-5; V: TRBV11-2; CDR3: ASRNQGRETQY
size: many; J: TRBJ2-2; V: TRBV10-2; CDR3: ASSPTGNLGELF